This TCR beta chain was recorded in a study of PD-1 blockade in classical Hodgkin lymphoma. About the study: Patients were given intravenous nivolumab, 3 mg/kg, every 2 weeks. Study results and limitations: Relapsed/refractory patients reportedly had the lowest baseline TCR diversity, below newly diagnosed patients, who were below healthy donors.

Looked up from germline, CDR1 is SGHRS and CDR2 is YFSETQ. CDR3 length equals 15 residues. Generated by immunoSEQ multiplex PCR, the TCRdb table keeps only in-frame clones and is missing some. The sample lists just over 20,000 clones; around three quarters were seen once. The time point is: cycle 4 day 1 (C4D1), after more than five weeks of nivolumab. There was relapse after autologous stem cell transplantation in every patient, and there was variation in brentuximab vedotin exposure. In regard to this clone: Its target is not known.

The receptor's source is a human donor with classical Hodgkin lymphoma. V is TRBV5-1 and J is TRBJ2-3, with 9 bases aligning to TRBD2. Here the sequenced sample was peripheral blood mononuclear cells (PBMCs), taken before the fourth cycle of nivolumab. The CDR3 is CAPRAGGPGTDTQYF. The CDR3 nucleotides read TGCGCACCCCGGGCGGGAGGGCCTGGTACAGATACGCAGTATTTT.